A single sample is the source of the 27 T cell receptor beta chains below, sequenced in a study of long-term antiretroviral therapy in people with HIV. Version v3.0 of the immunoSEQ assay was performed at survey level. The assay was immunoSEQ multiplex PCR, and TCRdb's table has in-frame clones only and misses some. The data hold fewer than 25,000 clones, with more than 75% observed a single time. The sample in question was unsorted PBMCs, obtained 1.8 years before starting antiretroviral therapy. The receptors stem from a woman in her twenties or thirties with HIV.

This sequence joins TRBV18 and TRBJ1-2; D is unresolved. This CDR3 comprises 16 residues. Germline V gene lookup returns CDR1 KGHSH and CDR2 LQKENI. Deletions cut 0 bases from V and 7 bases from J, with 18 bases between. The CDR3 loop is CASSPPTGRAFGGYTF. The CDR3 DNA reads as TGTGCCAGCTCACCACCAACCGGGCGGGCATTTGGTGGCTACACCTTC.

This clone was seen a single time. The J gene is TRBJ1-2, the V gene TRBV19, with 7 nucleotides matching TRBD1. The CDR3 runs to 11 residues. V lost 9 bases, J lost 3 bases, and 1 base stayed unmatched. Germline V gene lookup returns CDR1 LNHDA and CDR2 SQIVND (reference sequence). The CDR3: CARTGHYGYTF. DNA for the CDR3: TGTGCCAGGACAGGGCACTATGGCTACACCTTC.

The V call is TRBV2, the J call TRBJ1-1; 7 bases align to TRBD1. V was clipped by 7 bases and J by 3 bases; unmatched bases: 11. Germline V gene sequence: CDR1 SNHLY, CDR2 FYNNEI. The CDR3 spans 15 residues. Here the CDR3 DNA reads TGTGCCAGCAAACCACCGACAGGGAAGTACACTGAAGCTTTCTTT. This translates into CASKPPTGKYTEAFF.

The V gene is TRBV15, the J gene TRBJ2-2; TRBD2 is a possible D gene (6 bases). This CDR3 is built from 15 residues. Germline-derived CDR1 and CDR2 are LNHNV and YYDKDF (reference sequence). The V and J ends lost 3 bases and 4 bases respectively, with 12 bases between them. The CDR3 coding sequence is TGTGCCACCAGCAGGGAGGGACTGCTCACCGGGGAGCTGTTTTTT. Translating it yields CATSREGLLTGELFF.

The chain recombines TRBV7-6 with TRBJ2-3, with 10 nucleotides matching TRBD2. Germline V CDR1 and CDR2: SGHVS, FNYEAQ. Trimming cost V 5 bases and J 5 bases; bases outside gene matches: 16. This CDR3 has 18 residues. The CDR3: CASSRLTSGRAKVDTQYF. CDR3 coding DNA: TGTGCCAGCAGCCGGTTGACTAGCGGGCGCGCAAAGGTAGATACGCAGTATTTT.

V gene TRBV7-9 combines with J gene TRBJ1-4; maybe TRBD1 (5 bases). The ends were cut back, 6 bases at V and 7 bases at J, with 15 bases in the middle. The germline CDR1 and CDR2 sequences are SEHNR and FQNEAQ (reference sequence). This CDR3 is 14 amino acids long. CDR3 loop: CASRDGGGFEKLFF. The DNA for the CDR3 is TGTGCCAGCAGAGACGGGGGAGGGTTTGAAAAACTGTTTTTT. The full variable domain, with the rest looked up from reference TRBV7-9 and TRBJ1-4, is DTGVSQNPRHKITKRGQNVTFRCDPISEHNRLYWYRQTLGQGPEFLTYFQNEAQLEKSRLLSDRFSAERPKGSFSTLEIQRTEQGDSAMYLCASRDGGGFEKLFFGSGTQLSVL.

This chain uses TRBV18 with TRBJ2-1; D gene uncertain. The V gene lost 0 bases and the J gene lost 4 bases, with 13 bases spanning the gap. The CDR3 has 16 residues. Per the germline V gene, CDR1 is KGHSH and CDR2 is LQKENI. CDR3 in amino acids: CASSPPVRQAYNEQFF. The CDR3 DNA is TGTGCCAGCTCACCACCGGTGCGGCAAGCATACAATGAGCAGTTCTTC.

This clone has only one observation. V and J are TRBV9 and TRBJ2-3, with D tentatively TRBD1 (5 bases). Trimming pared 2 bases from V and 0 bases from J, leaving 13 bases between. CDR3 length: 16 residues. In germline, CDR1 is SGDLS, CDR2 YYNGEE. The CDR3 DNA follows: TGTGCCAGCAGCGTGACTCAGGGCCCTAGCACAGATACGCAGTATTTT. It translates to CASSVTQGPSTDTQYF.

This chain connects TRBV5-1 to TRBJ2-5; 9 bases align to TRBD2. V was clipped by 4 bases and J by 4 bases; unmatched bases: 5. The CDR3 is made up of 14 amino acids. Germline-derived CDR1 and CDR2 are SGHRS and YFSETQ. CDR3 sequence: CASSLGLALETQYF. The CDR3 DNA reads TGCGCCAGCAGCCTCGGACTAGCGCTAGAGACCCAGTACTTC.

This clone appeared once. This chain links TRBV29-1 with TRBJ2-3; D remains ambiguous. V was trimmed by 3 bases and J by 11 bases, leaving 12 bases between them. CDR3 length: 11 residues. From germline, CDR1 is SQVTM and CDR2 ANQGSEA. CDR3 DNA sequence: TGCAGCGTTGATTCCAGATACCAGCAGTATTTT. This translates into CSVDSRYQQYF.

The chain is built from TRBV11-3 and TRBJ2-1, with 7 nucleotides matching TRBD1. CDR1 SGHNT and CDR2 YENEEA come from the germline V gene. V lost 5 bases to trimming and J lost 3 bases; unmatched junction nucleotides: 4. The length of the CDR3 is 14 residues. CDR3: CASSPGTDYNEQFF. CDR3 sequence (DNA): TGTGCCAGCAGCCCCGGGACAGACTACAATGAGCAGTTCTTC.

This clone was counted only a few times. V gene TRBV5-1 combines with J gene TRBJ1-2; a weak D match, TRBD1 (6 bases). V lost 4 bases to trimming and J lost 4 bases, with 14 bases between them. CDR3 length: 14 amino acids. Germline V CDR1 and CDR2: SGHRS, YFSETQ. DNA of the CDR3: TGCGCCAGCAGCCAAGTGGGGACAACCTATGGCTACACCTTC. Its translation is CASSQVGTTYGYTF.

The chain is built from TRBV27 and TRBJ1-1; D not resolved. Germline CDR1 reads MNHEY; CDR2 reads SMNVEV (reference sequence). The V and J ends lost 4 bases and 0 bases respectively, with 9 bases between them. This CDR3 region has 14 residues. Here the CDR3 reads CASSSLGLNTEAFF. As DNA, the CDR3 is TGTGCCAGCAGTTCCCTAGGTCTGAACACTGAAGCTTTCTTT.

The J gene is TRBJ2-3, the V gene TRBV6-5; tentative D call: TRBD2 (6 bases). The CDR3 runs 14 residues. The ends were cut back, 5 bases at V and 7 bases at J, with 16 bases in the middle. Germline CDR1 and CDR2: MNHEY and SVGAGI. CDR3 in amino acids: CASSPWRGGNTQYF. CDR3 DNA: TGTGCCAGCAGTCCCTGGAGGGGTGGAAATACGCAGTATTTT.

CDR3 amino acids: CASSLRQGASYEQYV. The CDR3 nucleotides read TGTGCCAGCAGCCTCCGACAGGGGGCCTCCTACGAGCAGTACGTC. This chain links TRBV5-6 with TRBJ2-7; 10 bases map to TRBD1. Germline loops: CDR1 SGHDT, CDR2 YYEEEE. V lost 4 bases to trimming and J lost 0 bases; unmatched junction nucleotides: 4. The CDR3 is 15 residues long.

J is TRBJ1-1 and V is TRBV11-2; maybe TRBD1 (5 bases). Germline V lookup: CDR1 SGHAT, CDR2 FQNNGV. The CDR3 contains 17 residues. V was shortened by 5 bases and J by 5 bases, with 24 bases between the two germline ends. DNA for the CDR3: TGTGCCAGCAGCAGGGGCGTCTGGGACCCCGGTAAAACTGAAGCTTTCTTT. Translation gives CASSRGVWDPGKTEAFF.

The chain joins TRBV28 to TRBJ2-5; D possibly corresponds to TRBD2 (5 bases). V gave up 6 bases and J gave up 7 bases, with 15 bases separating them. Germline V gives CDR1 MDHEN, CDR2 SYDVKM. The CDR3 sequence is 13 residues long. The CDR3 sequence is CASSREARGTQYF. In DNA form, the CDR3 reads TGTGCCAGCAGCCGTGAAGCTCGGGGGACCCAGTACTTC.

The chain joins TRBV4-2 to TRBJ1-2; D is uncertain. CDR1 is LGHNA, CDR2 YNFKEQ, per germline. This CDR3 region has 17 residues. With 2 bases removed from V and 4 bases from J, the gap between germline ends came to 20 bases. CDR3 sequence reads: CASSQQDRIGRVYGYTF. CDR3 bases: TGTGCCAGCAGCCAACAAGATCGAATTGGACGAGTCTATGGCTACACCTTC.

This clone has a handful of counts. The J gene is TRBJ2-6, the V gene TRBV27; D uncertain. Germline V lookup: CDR1 MNHEY, CDR2 SMNVEV (reference sequence). V was cut by 3 bases and J by 0 bases, with 3 bases left in between. This CDR3 has 14 residues. CDR3 loop: CASSLGSGANVLTF. CDR3 in DNA: TGTGCCAGCAGTTTGGGCTCTGGGGCCAACGTCCTGACTTTC.

Note on this clone: Because the CDR3's place on the DNA is in doubt, the DNA is left out and the CDR3 is given as listed by TCRdb. The rearrangement joins TRBV21-1 to TRBJ2-3; the D call in the table, TRBD1, was not verified against the DNA. TRBV21-1 is listed as a pseudogene. The CDR3 comprises 15 residues, both ends counted. The CDR3: CATNPWAGGTDTQYF.

The J gene is TRBJ2-1, the V gene TRBV25-1; D remains unclear. V shed 1 base and J shed 6 bases, with 10 bases lying between them. The CDR3 consists of 14 residues. The germline V gene encodes CDR1 MGHDK and CDR2 SYGVNS. The CDR3 is CASSEFGDGNEQFF. The CDR3 nucleotides read TGTGCCAGCAGTGAATTCGGAGATGGCAATGAGCAGTTCTTC.

The genes are TRBV9 and TRBJ2-3; TRBD2 aligns across 11 bases. The length of the CDR3 is 19 residues. The J segment lost 0 bases and the V segment lost 0 bases, leaving 9 bases of the junction unmatched. Looked up from germline, CDR1 is SGDLS and CDR2 is YYNGEE. CDR3 loop: CASSVDYPSGGFSTDTQYF. Written as DNA, the CDR3 is TGTGCCAGCAGCGTAGATTACCCTAGCGGGGGGTTTAGCACAGATACGCAGTATTTT.

This chain uses TRBV6-5 with TRBJ1-1; D gene unclear. Trimming removed 6 bases at V and 10 bases at J, with 12 bases between. Germline loops: CDR1 MNHEY, CDR2 SVGAGI. This CDR3 is 11 amino acids long. The CDR3 region is CASSSSLIAFF. The CDR3 nucleotides are TGTGCCAGCAGCTCCTCCCTAATAGCTTTCTTT.

The gene calls are TRBV9 and TRBJ2-3; the D is unclear. Germline V gene data show CDR1 as SGDLS and CDR2 as YYNGEE. There are 15 residues in the CDR3. Trimming stripped 0 bases from V and 2 bases from J, with 10 bases between. CDR3: CASSVGTPTTDTQYF. CDR3 in DNA: TGTGCCAGCAGCGTAGGTACCCCCACCACAGATACGCAGTATTTT.

The chain recombines TRBV7-6 with TRBJ2-7; D is uncertain. This CDR3 comprises 14 residues. The V end was cut by 0 bases, the J end by 5 bases, with 11 bases between. Germline V CDR1 and CDR2: SGHVS, FNYEAQ. CDR3 residues: CASSLAGGPHEQYV. CDR3 in DNA: TGTGCCAGCAGCTTAGCGGGCGGACCCCACGAGCAGTACGTC.

This clone was counted only a few times. The chain has TRBV19 and TRBJ1-1; D possibly corresponds to TRBD1 (5 bases). Trimming pared 2 bases from V and 3 bases from J, leaving 10 bases between. Germline-derived CDR1 and CDR2 are LNHDA and SQIVND (reference sequence). The CDR3 loop spans 14 amino acids. Written as DNA, the CDR3 is TGTGCCAGTAGTATAAGAGGGGACGACACTGAAGCTTTCTTT. It yields the protein CASSIRGDDTEAFF.

The gene calls are TRBV4-2 and TRBJ2-2; no reliable D call. Germline CDR1 reads LGHNA; CDR2 reads YNFKEQ. Trimming removed 0 bases from V and 2 bases from J, with 4 bases in between. This CDR3 spans 14 amino acids. In nucleotides, the CDR3 is TGTGCCAGCAGCCAAGAGGGAAACACCGGGGAGCTGTTTTTT. Translation gives CASSQEGNTGELFF.